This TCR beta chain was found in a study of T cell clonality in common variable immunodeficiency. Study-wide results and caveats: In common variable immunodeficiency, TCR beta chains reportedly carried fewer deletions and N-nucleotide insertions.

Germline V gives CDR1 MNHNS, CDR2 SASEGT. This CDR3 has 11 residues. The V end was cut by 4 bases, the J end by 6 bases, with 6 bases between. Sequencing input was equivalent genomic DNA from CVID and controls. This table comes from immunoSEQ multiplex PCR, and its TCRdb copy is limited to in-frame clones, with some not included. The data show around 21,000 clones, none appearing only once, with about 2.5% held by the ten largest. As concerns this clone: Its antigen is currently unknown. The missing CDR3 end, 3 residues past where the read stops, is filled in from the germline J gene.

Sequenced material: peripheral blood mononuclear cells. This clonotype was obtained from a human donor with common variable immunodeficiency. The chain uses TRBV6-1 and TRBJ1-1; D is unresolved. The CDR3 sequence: CASSGRAEAFF. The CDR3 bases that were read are TGTGCCAGCAGTGGCCGGGCTGAA.